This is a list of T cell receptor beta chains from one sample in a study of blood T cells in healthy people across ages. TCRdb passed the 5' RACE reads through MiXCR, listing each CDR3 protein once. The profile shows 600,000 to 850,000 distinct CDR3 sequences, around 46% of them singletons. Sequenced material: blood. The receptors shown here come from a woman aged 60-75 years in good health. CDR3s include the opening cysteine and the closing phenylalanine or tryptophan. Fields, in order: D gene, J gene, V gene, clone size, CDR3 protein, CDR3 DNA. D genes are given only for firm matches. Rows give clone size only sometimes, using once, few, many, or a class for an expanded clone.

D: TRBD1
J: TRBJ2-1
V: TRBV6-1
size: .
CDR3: CASRGQEDNEQFF
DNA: TGTGCCAGCCGAGGACAGGAGGACAATGAGCAGTTCTTC

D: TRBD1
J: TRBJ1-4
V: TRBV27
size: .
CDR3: CASSNYDRDRFNEKLFF
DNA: TGTGCCAGCAGCAATTACGACCGGGACAGATTTAATGAAAAACTGTTTTTT

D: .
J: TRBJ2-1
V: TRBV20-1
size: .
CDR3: CSARVFHSGREQFF
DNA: TGCAGTGCTAGGGTATTCCATTCAGGTCGGGAGCAGTTCTTC

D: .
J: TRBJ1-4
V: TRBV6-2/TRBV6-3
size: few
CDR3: CASSPGVQRATNEKLFF
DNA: TGTGCCAGCAGCCCCGGAGTTCAGAGGGCAACTAATGAAAAACTGTTTTTT

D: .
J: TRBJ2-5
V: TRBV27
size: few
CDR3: CASRDGGWETQYF
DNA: TGTGCCAGCAGGGACGGTGGGTGGGAGACCCAGTACTTC

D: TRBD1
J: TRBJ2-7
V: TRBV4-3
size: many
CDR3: CASSQETGFTSYEQYF
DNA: TGCGCCAGCAGCCAGGAGACAGGGTTTACGTCCTACGAGCAGTACTTC

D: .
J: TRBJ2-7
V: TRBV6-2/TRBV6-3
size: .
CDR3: CASSYVGQNEQYF
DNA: TGTGCCAGCAGTTACGTTGGTCAAAATGAGCAGTACTTC

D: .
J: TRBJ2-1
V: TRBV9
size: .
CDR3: CASSVPHGGGSYNKQFF
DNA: TGTGCCAGCAGCGTACCCCATGGCGGGGGCTCCTACAATAAGCAGTTCTTC

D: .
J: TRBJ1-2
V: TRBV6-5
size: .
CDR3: CASSYRGGHTF
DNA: TGTGCCAGCAGTTACCGCGGCGGCCACACCTTC

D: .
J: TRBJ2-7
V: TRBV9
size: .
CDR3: CASSAGPEGEQYF
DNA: TGTGCCAGCAGCGCGGGACCCGAGGGCGAGCAGTACTTC

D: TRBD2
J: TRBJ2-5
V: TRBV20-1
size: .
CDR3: CSAGVGTSPNNEQYF
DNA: TGCAGTGCTGGAGTCGGGACTAGCCCAAACAATGAGCAGTACTTC

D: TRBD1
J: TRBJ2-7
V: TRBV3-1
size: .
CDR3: CASSQDSRQGLEQYF
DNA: TGTGCCAGCAGCCAAGATTCGCGACAGGGCCTCGAGCAGTACTTC

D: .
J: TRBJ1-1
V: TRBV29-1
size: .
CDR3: CSVPEAFF
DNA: TGCAGCGTCCCGGAAGCTTTCTTT

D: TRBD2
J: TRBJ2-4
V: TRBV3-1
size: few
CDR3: CASSRGGLENIQYF
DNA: TGTGCCAGCAGCAGGGGGGGACTAGAAAACATTCAGTACTTC

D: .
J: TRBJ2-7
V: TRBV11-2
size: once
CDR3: CATNSRAHEQYF
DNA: TGTGCGACGAACTCCCGGGCCCACGAGCAGTACTTC

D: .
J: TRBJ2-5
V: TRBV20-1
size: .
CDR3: CSALLAGLQETQYF
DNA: TGCAGTGCCCTTCTTGCAGGATTACAAGAGACCCAGTACTTC

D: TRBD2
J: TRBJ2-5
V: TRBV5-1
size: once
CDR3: CASSLEGTSGSLNEQYF
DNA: TGCGCCAGCAGCTTGGAGGGGACTAGCGGGTCCCTCAATGAGCAGTACTTC

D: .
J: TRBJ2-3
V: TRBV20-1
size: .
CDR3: CSAAPPGTIRKDTQYF
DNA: TGCAGTGCCGCTCCGCCGGGAACAATAAGGAAAGATACGCAGTATTTT

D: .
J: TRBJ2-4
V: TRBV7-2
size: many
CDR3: CASNPGYGINIQYF
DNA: TGTGCCAGCAACCCGGGTTACGGTATTAACATTCAGTACTTC

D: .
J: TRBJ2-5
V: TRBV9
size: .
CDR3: CASSVVNRAGETQYF
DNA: TGTGCCAGCAGCGTGGTGAACAGGGCCGGGGAGACCCAGTACTTC

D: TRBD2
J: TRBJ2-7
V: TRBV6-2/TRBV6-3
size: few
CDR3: CASSYGTSGGYEQYF
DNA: TGTGCCAGCAGTTACGGAACTAGCGGGGGGTACGAGCAGTACTTC

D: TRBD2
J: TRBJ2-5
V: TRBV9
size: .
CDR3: CASSIGLAGVDEQYF
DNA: TGTGCCAGCAGCATCGGACTAGCTGGGGTGGATGAGCAGTACTTC

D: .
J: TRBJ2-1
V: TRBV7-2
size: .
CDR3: CASSRPASNEQFF
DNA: TGTGCCAGCAGCCGGCCAGCGAGCAATGAGCAGTTCTTC

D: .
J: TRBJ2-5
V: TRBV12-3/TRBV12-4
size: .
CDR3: CASSVFGAQETQYF
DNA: TGTGCCAGCAGTGTCTTTGGGGCCCAAGAGACCCAGTACTTC

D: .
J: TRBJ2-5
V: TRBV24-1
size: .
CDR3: CATSDPEGTGNEQYF
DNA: TGTGCCACCAGTGATCCAGAGGGGACGGGCAATGAGCAGTACTTC

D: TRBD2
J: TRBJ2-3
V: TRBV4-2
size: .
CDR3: CASSQERTSGAGDTQYF
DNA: TGTGCCAGCAGCCAAGAACGGACTAGCGGGGCGGGGGATACGCAGTATTTT

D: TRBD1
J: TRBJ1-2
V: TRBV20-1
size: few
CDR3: CSASDRGNVYGYTF
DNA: TGCAGTGCTAGTGACAGGGGAAATGTTTATGGCTACACCTTC

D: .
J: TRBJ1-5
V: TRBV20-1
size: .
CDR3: CSARGGSRFSQPQHF
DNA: TGCAGTGCTAGAGGGGGCAGTCGCTTTTCTCAGCCCCAGCATTTT

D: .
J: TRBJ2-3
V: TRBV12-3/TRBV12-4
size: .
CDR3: CASSFIDTGGTDAQYF
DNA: TGTGCCAGCAGTTTCATCGATACCGGGGGCACAGATGCGCAGTATTTT

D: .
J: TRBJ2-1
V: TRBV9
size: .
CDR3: CASSVAQAYHVQFF
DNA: TGTGCCAGCAGCGTAGCACAGGCCTATCATGTGCAGTTCTTC

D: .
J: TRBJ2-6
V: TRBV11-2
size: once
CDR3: CASNLRDTEPGANVRTF
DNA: TGTGCCAGCAACTTACGGGACACGGAACCGGGGGCCAACGTCCGGACTTTC

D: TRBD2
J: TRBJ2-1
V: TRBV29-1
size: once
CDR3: CSVDLMTSGGAQRVNEQFF
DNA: TGCAGCGTTGATTTAATGACTAGCGGGGGGGCTCAGAGAGTCAATGAGCAGTTCTTC

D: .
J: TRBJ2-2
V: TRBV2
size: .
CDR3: CASSITSGELFF
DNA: TGTGCCAGCAGTATAACTAGCGGGGAGCTGTTTTTT

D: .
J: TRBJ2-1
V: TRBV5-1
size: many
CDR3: CASSTRQAGEQFF
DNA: TGCGCCAGCAGCACCCGACAAGCGGGTGAGCAGTTCTTC

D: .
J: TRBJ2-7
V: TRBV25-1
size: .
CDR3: CASSDSSIPYEQYF
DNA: TGTGCCAGCAGTGATTCTAGTATCCCCTACGAGCAGTACTTC

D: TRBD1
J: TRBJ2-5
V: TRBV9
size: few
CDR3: CASSTPGTGSIPLETQYF
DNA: TGTGCCAGCAGCACTCCGGGGACAGGGTCTATCCCGCTAGAGACCCAGTACTTC

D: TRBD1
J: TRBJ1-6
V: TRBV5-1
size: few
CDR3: CASSSRQGGGNSPLHF
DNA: TGCGCCAGCAGCTCCCGGCAAGGGGGCGGGAATTCACCCCTCCACTTT

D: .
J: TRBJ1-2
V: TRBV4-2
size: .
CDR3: CASSLRTLTNYGYTF
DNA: TGTGCCAGCAGCCTCCGGACCCTAACCAACTATGGCTACACCTTC

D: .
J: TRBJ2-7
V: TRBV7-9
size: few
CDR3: CASSPRESIYEQYF
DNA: TGTGCCAGCAGCCCCCGAGAAAGCATATACGAGCAGTACTTC

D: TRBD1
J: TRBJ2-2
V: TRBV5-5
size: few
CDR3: CASSGGTGLSNTGELFF
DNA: TGTGCCAGCAGCGGGGGGACAGGGCTGTCGAACACCGGGGAGCTGTTTTTT

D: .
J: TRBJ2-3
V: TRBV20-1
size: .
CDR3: CSASRASTDTQYF
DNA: TGCAGTGCCTCTAGGGCGAGCACAGATACGCAGTATTTT

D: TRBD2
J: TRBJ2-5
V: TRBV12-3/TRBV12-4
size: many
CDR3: CASSARERRETQYF
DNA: TGTGCCAGCAGTGCGCGGGAGAGGCGAGAGACCCAGTACTTC

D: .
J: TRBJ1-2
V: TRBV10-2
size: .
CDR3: CASAQVANYGYTF
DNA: TGCGCCAGCGCCCAGGTAGCTAACTATGGCTACACCTTC

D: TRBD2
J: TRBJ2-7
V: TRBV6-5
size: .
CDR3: CASSYSAGAGYEQYF
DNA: TGTGCCAGCAGTTACTCGGCGGGAGCGGGCTACGAGCAGTACTTC

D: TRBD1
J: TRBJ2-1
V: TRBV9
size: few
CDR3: CASSRRTGDFYNEQFF
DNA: TGTGCCAGCAGCCGACGGACAGGGGACTTTTACAATGAGCAGTTCTTC

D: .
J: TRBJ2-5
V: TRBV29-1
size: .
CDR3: CSAETGSMETQYF
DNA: TGCAGCGCTGAGACAGGTTCCATGGAGACCCAGTACTTC

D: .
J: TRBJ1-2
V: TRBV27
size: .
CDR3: CASSPYAGMAYGYTF
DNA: TGTGCCAGCAGTCCATACGCAGGGATGGCCTATGGCTACACCTTC

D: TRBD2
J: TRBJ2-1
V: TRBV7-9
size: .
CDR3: CASRVTSGRAGEQFF
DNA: TGTGCCAGCAGAGTGACTAGCGGCAGAGCTGGAGAGCAGTTCTTC

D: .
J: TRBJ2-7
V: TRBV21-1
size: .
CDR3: CASSKNPVTSDLYEQYF
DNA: TGTGCCAGCAGCAAAAACCCTGTGACTAGCGATCTATACGAGCAGTACTTC

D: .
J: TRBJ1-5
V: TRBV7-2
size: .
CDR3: CASSTRLTGSQPQHF
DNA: TGTGCCAGCAGCACCCGACTAACAGGAAGCCAGCCCCAGCATTTT

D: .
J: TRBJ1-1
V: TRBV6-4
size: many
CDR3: CASSAQPGSEAFF
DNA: TGTGCCAGCAGTGCCCAGCCAGGCAGTGAAGCTTTCTTT